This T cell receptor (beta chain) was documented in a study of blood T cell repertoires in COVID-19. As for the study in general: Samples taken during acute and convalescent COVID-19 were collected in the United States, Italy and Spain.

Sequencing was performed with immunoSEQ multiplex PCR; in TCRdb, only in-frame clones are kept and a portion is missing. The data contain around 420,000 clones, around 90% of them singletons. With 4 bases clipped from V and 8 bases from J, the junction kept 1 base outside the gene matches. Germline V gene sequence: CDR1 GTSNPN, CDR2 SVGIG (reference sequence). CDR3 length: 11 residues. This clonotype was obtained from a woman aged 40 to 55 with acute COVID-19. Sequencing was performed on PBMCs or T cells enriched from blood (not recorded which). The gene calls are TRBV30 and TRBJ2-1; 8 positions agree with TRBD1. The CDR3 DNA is TGTGCCTGGACAGGGGGCGATGAGCAGTTCTTC. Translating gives CAWTGGDEQFF. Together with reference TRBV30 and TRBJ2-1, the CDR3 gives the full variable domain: SQTIHQWPATLVQPVGSPLSLECTVEGTSNPNLYWYRQAAGRGLQLLFYSVGIGQISSEVPQNLSASRPQDRQFILSSKKLLLSDSGFYLCAWTGGDEQFFGPGTRLTVL.